The 16 T cell receptor beta chains below come from one sample, sequenced in a study of blood T cell repertoires in COVID-19. Measured with immunoSEQ multiplex PCR; TCRdb has only the in-frame clones, and not every one. The data hold 250,000 to 350,000 clones, with around 89% observed a single time. The specimen was peripheral blood. Receptors were obtained from a young man with acute or convalescent COVID-19.

The V gene is TRBV19, the J gene TRBJ1-2; TRBD1 might be the D (6 bases). The V and J ends lost 7 bases and 8 bases respectively, with 23 bases between them. The CDR3 is made up of 15 amino acids. Germline CDR1 LNHDA, CDR2 SQIVND (reference sequence). CDR3 sequence reads: CASTKITGPGQGYTF. The CDR3 DNA reads as TGTGCCAGTACAAAGATCACAGGGCCGGGTCAAGGCTACACCTTC.

This chain uses TRBV3-1 (or the pseudogene TRBV3-2) with TRBJ1-4; 7 bases align to TRBD1. The CDR3 is 15 residues long. CDR1 LGHDT and CDR2 YNNKEL come from the germline V gene (reference sequence). V dropped 5 bases and J dropped 8; count of bases not matched to a gene: 11. This CDR3 reads CASSATGVRGEKLFF. The CDR3 nucleotides are TGTGCCAGCAGCGCAACAGGGGTAAGGGGGGAAAAACTGTTTTTT.

In its sample, this clone was seen once. The chain is built from TRBV9 and TRBJ2-3, with 10 bases identical to TRBD2. Germline V gives CDR1 SGDLS, CDR2 YYNGEE. With 4 bases clipped from V and 5 bases from J, the junction kept 10 bases outside the gene matches. The CDR3 runs to 16 residues. The CDR3 DNA reads TGTGCCAGCAGCAGAAGCGGGGGGGCCTCGGGAGATACGCAGTATTTT. Its translation: CASSRSGGASGDTQYF. The whole variable domain, remainder taken from reference TRBV9 and TRBJ2-3, is DSGVTQTPKHLITATGQRVTLRCSPRSGDLSVYWYQQSLDQGLQFLIQYYNGEERAKGNILERFSAQQFPDLHSELNLSSLELGDSALYFCASSRSGGASGDTQYFGPGTRLTVL.

The V and J genes are TRBV6-5 and TRBJ1-1; D may be TRBD1 (5 bases). V lost 8 bases and J 6 bases, leaving 10 bases between the germline ends. Germline CDR1 and CDR2: MNHEY and SVGAGI. CDR3 size: 11 residues. Here the CDR3 reads CASFGGAEAFF. DNA for the CDR3: TGTGCCAGCTTCGGGGGGGCTGAAGCTTTCTTT.

The rearrangement links TRBV29-1 to TRBJ2-7; 7 positions match TRBD1. CDR3 size: 13 residues. V gave up 1 base and J gave up 3 bases; unmatched junction bases: 3. Per the germline V gene, CDR1 is SQVTM and CDR2 is ANQGSEA. The CDR3 DNA reads as TGCAGCGTTGAAGGGGACAGAAACTACGAGCAGTACTTC. Protein sequence: CSVEGDRNYEQYF.

V usage is TRBV7-8 and J usage is TRBJ1-2, with TRBD1 as a possible D gene (6 bases). Looked up from germline, CDR1 is SGHVS and CDR2 is FQNEAQ. The CDR3 is 15 residues long. V dropped 1 base and J dropped 3 bases, with 12 bases sitting between them. The CDR3 region has the DNA TGTGCCAGCAGCTTAGAGGCAGGGGCGTACTATGGCTACACCTTC. Translated: CASSLEAGAYYGYTF.

This clone appeared once. The chain links TRBV18 to TRBJ2-7; 9 bases align to TRBD1. The germline V gene has CDR1 KGHSH and CDR2 LQKENI. V was pared by 4 bases and J by 4 bases, with 8 bases of the junction left unmatched. The CDR3 length is 15 residues. DNA for the CDR3: TGTGCCAGCTCACAGAACCCGGGACAGGGATACGAGCAGTACTTC. Translated, it gives CASSQNPGQGYEQYF.

Only one count was recorded for this clone. The gene calls are TRBV19 and TRBJ2-1; 12 bases line up with TRBD2. CDR3 length: 17 amino acids. V lost 6 bases, J lost 5 bases, and 11 bases stayed unmatched. Germline-derived CDR1 and CDR2 are LNHDA and SQIVND (reference sequence). The CDR3 coding sequence is TGTGCCAGTAGGGGGAAGACTAGCGGGGGCTACAACAATGAGCAGTTCTTC. Its protein is CASRGKTSGGYNNEQFF.

The chain is built from TRBV2 and TRBJ1-1, with a tentative D call TRBD1 (6 bases). The CDR3 is made up of 13 amino acids. V was clipped by 5 bases and J by 4 bases, with 11 bases between them. Germline loops: CDR1 SNHLY, CDR2 FYNNEI. The CDR3 reads CASSYGTSTEAFF. Written as DNA, the CDR3 is TGTGCCAGCAGTTATGGGACAAGCACTGAAGCTTTCTTT.

V gene TRBV24-1 combines with J gene TRBJ2-7, with TRBD2 identical over 13 bases. Germline V lookup: CDR1 KGHDR, CDR2 SFDVKD. V was pared by 3 bases and J by 3 bases, with 4 bases of the junction left unmatched. This CDR3 comprises 16 residues. The CDR3 here is CATSDLGTSGIYEQYF. In nucleotides, the CDR3 is TGTGCCACCAGTGATCTTGGGACTAGCGGGATCTACGAGCAGTACTTC.

This chain uses TRBV6-5 with TRBJ2-5, with TRBD2 identical over 9 bases. The CDR3 length is 15 residues. Per the germline V gene, CDR1 is MNHEY and CDR2 is SVGAGI. With V trimmed by 5 bases and J by 2 bases, 6 bases remained unmatched. The CDR3 region is CASSRGRGSQETQYF. The CDR3 bases are TGTGCCAGCAGTCGCGGGAGGGGATCTCAAGAGACCCAGTACTTC.

The V call is TRBV19, the J call TRBJ1-1, with 8 bases lining up with TRBD1. This CDR3 region has 14 residues. V gave up 1 base and J gave up 5 bases; unmatched junction bases: 3. Germline V gene lookup returns CDR1 LNHDA and CDR2 SQIVND (reference sequence). CDR3 nucleotides: TGTGCCAGTAGTATAGGGGACAGGCTTACTGAAGCTTTCTTT. Protein product: CASSIGDRLTEAFF.

Worth noting for this clone: Other DNA sequences from this sample encode an identical CDR3 as well. The chain has TRBV12-3 or TRBV12-4 and TRBJ2-3, with D unclear. Deletions cut 3 bases from V and 1 base from J, with 5 bases between. The CDR3 is made up of 13 amino acids. The CDR3 is CASSFPGTDTQYF. In DNA form, the CDR3 reads TGTGCCAGCAGTTTCCCGGGCACAGATACGCAGTATTTT.

The rearrangement links TRBV2 to TRBJ1-5; TRBD1 aligns across 8 bases. Germline loops: CDR1 SNHLY, CDR2 FYNNEI. This CDR3 contains 14 residues. The J segment lost 4 bases and the V segment lost 5 bases, leaving 4 bases of the junction unmatched. In DNA, the CDR3 is TGTGCCAGCAGTAGACAGGGGAGGAATCAGCCCCAGCATTTT. As protein: CASSRQGRNQPQHF.

The rearrangement links TRBV3-1 (or the pseudogene TRBV3-2) to TRBJ2-1, with a weak D call TRBD1 (6 bases). Germline values: CDR1 LGHDT, CDR2 YNNKEL (reference sequence). The CDR3 sequence is 15 residues long. V lost 3 bases and J 10 bases, leaving 19 bases between the germline ends. Here the CDR3 DNA reads TGTGCCAGCAGCCAGGATCGACCGGGGACACGGGAGCAGTTCTTC. Translated: CASSQDRPGTREQFF.

The chain joins TRBV28 to TRBJ1-2; D is perhaps TRBD1 (6 bases). Trimming shortened V by 11 bases and J by 4 bases, and 11 bases separated the two germline ends. CDR1 is MDHEN and CDR2 is SYDVKM in the germline V gene. The CDR3 covers 11 residues. CDR3 nucleotide sequence: TGTGCCCTGGGGGGGCTCTATGGCTACACCTTC. Amino acids: CALGGLYGYTF.